This T cell receptor beta chain came from a study of beta chain features in type 1 diabetes. This clone was detected only a few times. Reverse transcribing all isolated RNA meant expressed TCRB transcripts were sequenced. Method: immunoSEQ multiplex PCR; TCRdb's copy keeps in-frame clones and lacks some. The sample lists 200,000 to 250,000 clones; roughly 14% were seen once. Germline V gene lookup returns CDR1 SGHKS and CDR2 YYEKEE (reference sequence). The CDR3 runs to 11 residues. Deletions cut 0 bases from V and 5 bases from J, with 2 bases between. The rearrangement links TRBV5-5 to TRBJ2-5; D uncertain. The sample taken for sequencing was naive CD4+ T cells from blood. The clonotype originates from a woman aged 40 to 50 in good health. CDR3 sequence: CASSLAETQYF. DNA of the CDR3: TGTGCCAGCAGCTTGGCTGAGACCCAGTACTTC.